The rows below give T cell receptor beta chains drawn from one sample of a study of CD8 T cells in ankylosing spondylitis. MiXCR was run by TCRdb on the 5' RACE reads, yielding one entry per CDR3 protein. The table has roughly 300,000 distinct CDR3 sequences, around 8% seen once. Sequenced: blood, either unsorted or a sorted T cell fraction (not recorded which). The receptors were gathered from a male donor with ankylosing spondylitis. Both conserved end residues are part of each CDR3. A D gene is named only where the DNA matches it firmly. Clone size is given for some rows only: seen once, a few or many times, or a class if the clone is expanded.

>TRBJ2-2|.|TRBV7-3|.
TGTGCCAGCAAACCGGACGGAGCCGGGGAGCTGTTTTTT
CASKPDGAGELFF
>TRBJ2-1|TRBD1|TRBV4-1|.
TGCGCCAGCAGCCAGTCGACAGGGACAGGGGACAATGAGCAGTTCTTC
CASSQSTGTGDNEQFF
>TRBJ2-3|.|TRBV20-1|.
TGCAGTGCTAGCCTTCCCCGGGGGATTAGCACAGATACGCAGTATTTT
CSASLPRGISTDTQYF
>TRBJ2-5|.|TRBV4-1|.
TGCGCCAGCAGCCAAGATTCAGCTAGGAGGGGAGAGACCCAGTACTTC
CASSQDSARRGETQYF
>TRBJ1-2|.|TRBV18|few
TGTGCCAGCTCACCACGAGGGCTGACGAACTATGGCTACACCTTC
CASSPRGLTNYGYTF
>TRBJ2-5|TRBD2|TRBV5-1|many
TGCGCCAGCAGCGGAGGACTAGCGGGTTACGAGACCCAGTACTTC
CASSGGLAGYETQYF
>TRBJ2-7|.|TRBV6-6|.
TGTGCCAGCAGTGACCGTAGGGACGAGCAGTACTTC
CASSDRRDEQYF
>TRBJ2-6|.|TRBV6-5|.
TGTGCCAGCAGTTTTCACATCACTCCAGCCTCTGGGGCCAACGTCCTGACTTTC
CASSFHITPASGANVLTF
>TRBJ2-7|TRBD1|TRBV20-1|.
TGCAGTGCCACTCCGGGGGCAGGGGGCACTTACGAGCAGTACTTC
CSATPGAGGTYEQYF
>TRBJ1-5|TRBD1|TRBV29-1|many
TGCAGCGTTGTGGGGACAGAGGGACAGCCCCAGCATTTT
CSVVGTEGQPQHF
>TRBJ1-3|.|TRBV18|.
TGTGCCAGCTCACCACGGACGTCGGACCTCAGTCAGTATTTT
CASSPRTSDLSQYF
>TRBJ2-1|.|TRBV27|many
TGTGCCAGCAGTTTAGTACAGGGCGAGTACAATGAGCAGTTCTTC
CASSLVQGEYNEQFF
>TRBJ2-7|TRBD2|TRBV5-1|.
TGCGCCAGCAGGGGACTAGCGGGAGATAACGAGCAGTACTTC
CASRGLAGDNEQYF
>TRBJ1-1|TRBD1|TRBV7-8|.
TGTGCCAGCCTCCGGGAAGGCAGGGGGATCACTGAAGCTTTCTTT
CASLREGRGITEAFF
>TRBJ1-4|.|TRBV7-8|.
TGTGCCAGCAGATTAGGGCCAGGGGCTAATGAAAAACTGTTTTTT
CASRLGPGANEKLFF
>TRBJ2-4|TRBD1|TRBV7-6|.
TGTGCCAGCAGCGACCTAATACGGGACAGTAAAAACATTCAGTACTTC
CASSDLIRDSKNIQYF
>TRBJ1-2|.|TRBV12-3/TRBV12-4|few
TGTGCCAGCAGTTTATCGGGATTTGGGTATGGCTACACCTTC
CASSLSGFGYGYTF